Sequencing of this T cell receptor (beta chain) was carried out in a study of CD8+CD57+ T cells in acquired aplastic anemia (dated 2018 in TCRdb). For context, the study as a whole: A mean of approximately 3 ug of DNA, ranging from roughly 0.19 to 27.4 ug, was extracted from sorted CD4+ and CD8+ cells.

The CDR3 has 15 amino acids, counting the end cysteine and phenylalanine. Just CDR3 DNA is preserved here, 45 bases in frame from base 1. Taken from the germline V gene (reference sequence), the CDR1 and CDR2 loops are SEHNR and FQNEAQ. Germline trimming amounts to 5 bases on V and 13 bases on J, with 14 as the count of junction bases outside the gene matches. Remarks on this clonotype: The antigen this receptor binds is unknown. No much larger clone exists at a distance of one base, and base qualities are not known.

In the study, sorted CD4+ and CD8+ blood T cells from patients with severe aplastic anemia and from healthy subjects underwent deep sequencing of TCR repertoires. Ficoll-Paque density gradient centrifugation was used to isolate peripheral blood mononuclear cells. CD4+ and CD8+ T cells were sorted by FACS or magnetic beads before DNA extraction. Profiling of TCR beta VDJ combinations and CDR3 sequences used genomic DNA as the template. An Illumina HiSeq 2000 was the platform used for TCR repertoire sequencing. The authors processed their data as follows. Repertoires were assessed using TRBV/TRBJ rearrangement plots, CDR3 size and DJ length profiles, and Simpson's diversity index. The immunodominant clone was defined as the most abundant DNA sequence in deep sequencing data. CDR3 amino acid sequences were screened for sharing across subjects and were compared with published repertoires and the VDJdb database. TCRdb trimmed the raw reads at Q25, called clones with MiXCR and kept productive beta chains. Every CDR3 protein is listed once, alongside the most common genes and DNA of its rows. The V and J calls were not made by the authors but by TCRdb's processing. For this sample the table gives 150,000 to 200,000 distinct CDR3 sequences, of which less than 65% were detected only once. Of the sample, around 45% falls within the top ten clones.

The investigation overall reported the following: Although around 30 CD8+ CDR3 sequences were shared by patients and controls, these sequences appeared highly expressed in patients and within the immunodominant clones of patients. Between patients and healthy controls, no significant difference in CD8+ Simpson's diversity was found (P=0.060).

Recombination connected TRBV7-9 to TRBJ1-6; 7 nucleotides in the junction match TRBD1. The sequenced sample was sorted CD4+, CD8+, or CD8+CD57+ T cells (not recorded which) from PBMCs. The clonotype was recovered from a human donor with severe aplastic anemia or a healthy control (not recorded which). The CDR3 protein: CASSQDRTGTQPLHF. The sequenced DNA is TGTGCCAGCAGCCAAGACCGGACAGGTACTCAGCCCCTCCACTTT. With the rest looked up from the reference TRBV7-9 and TRBJ1-6 genes rather than sequenced, the full variable domain is DTGVSQNPRHKITKRGQNVTFRCDPISEHNRLYWYRQTLGQGPEFLTYFQNEAQLEKSRLLSDRFSAERPKGSFSTLEIQRTEQGDSAMYLCASSQDRTGTQPLHFGNGTRLTVT.